A single sample gave rise to the 8 T cell receptor beta chains below, sequenced in a study of T cell responses to AZD1222 COVID-19 vaccine. The data were produced by immunoSEQ multiplex PCR, yet TCRdb's version contains in-frame clones alone and is incomplete. Counted here are 150,000 or so clones, 70% to 90% occurring once; the ten biggest clones make up approximately 5.1%. The material sequenced was peripheral blood, taken on day 0 of AZD1222 vaccination. All receptors derive from an adult in good health.

The chain uses TRBV24-1 and TRBJ1-5; 10 bases are a match to TRBD1. Germline loops: CDR1 KGHDR, CDR2 SFDVKD. V lost 5 bases to trimming and J lost 6 bases; unmatched junction nucleotides: 6. This CDR3 is 15 amino acids long. The CDR3 DNA reads as TGTGCCACCAGTGGCCACGGGACAGGGGTTCAGCCCCAGCATTTT. Translated: CATSGHGTGVQPQHF.

The chain joins TRBV11-2 to TRBJ2-5; no definite D call. Germline V gene lookup returns CDR1 SGHAT and CDR2 FQNNGV. The V end was cut by 1 base, the J end by 2 bases, with 8 bases between. The CDR3 loop spans 14 amino acids. CDR3 amino acids: CASSLVSLQETQYF. The DNA of the CDR3 is TGTGCCAGCAGCTTAGTATCACTACAAGAGACCCAGTACTTC.

The V call is TRBV12-3 or TRBV12-4, the J call TRBJ1-5; D unclear. V was trimmed by 5 bases and J by 5 bases, leaving 10 bases between them. The CDR3 spans 13 residues. CDR3 region: CASSQDGYQPQHF. CDR3 DNA: TGTGCCAGCAGTCAAGACGGATATCAGCCCCAGCATTTT.

This clone showed up just a few times. This chain links TRBV2 with TRBJ2-1; possibly TRBD2 for D (6 bases). From germline, CDR1 is SNHLY and CDR2 FYNNEI. Trimming took off 8 bases at V and 7 bases at J, with 21 bases between the two ends. There are 15 residues in the CDR3. In DNA form, the CDR3 reads TGTGCCAGCCGAGCCCGGGACTCCTTCCAGAATGAGCAGTTCTTC. Amino acids: CASRARDSFQNEQFF.

The gene calls are TRBV24-1 and TRBJ1-3; 9 bases map to TRBD1. This CDR3 contains 16 residues. Germline trimming cut 4 bases from V and 0 bases from J; bases unmatched to any gene: 3. Per germline, CDR1 KGHDR and CDR2 SFDVKD. CDR3 bases: TGTGCCACCAGTGAAGGGACAGGGAGCTCTGGAAACACCATATATTTT. This encodes CATSEGTGSSGNTIYF.

This clone was seen a single time. This chain connects TRBV7-3 to TRBJ2-5; 10 bases match TRBD2. The CDR3 runs to 13 residues. V shed 6 bases and J 5 bases; nucleotides not matched to a gene: 3. CDR1 is SGHTA and CDR2 is FQGTGA in the germline V gene. In DNA, the CDR3 is TGTGCCAGCAGGGCTAGCGGGAGTGAGACCCAGTACTTC. Protein product: CASRASGSETQYF.

This sequence joins TRBV5-4 and TRBJ2-7, with TRBD2 identical over 7 bases. The trim removed 4 bases at V and 5 bases at J, leaving 15 bases unmatched. CDR3 length equals 16 residues. In germline, CDR1 is SGHNT, CDR2 YYREEE (reference sequence). CDR3 in DNA: TGTGCCAGCAGCCGTAAGAAGACTAGCTCTTGGGACGAGCAGTACTTC. It yields the protein CASSRKKTSSWDEQYF.

CDR3 bases: TGTGCCAGCTCACCGACAGGGGGCAGCTATGGCTACACCTTC. It specifies CASSPTGGSYGYTF. The rearrangement links TRBV18 to TRBJ1-2, with 10 bases identical to TRBD1. V gave up 3 bases and J gave up 4 bases; unmatched junction bases: 2. The length of the CDR3 is 14 residues. Germline CDR1 is KGHSH and CDR2 is LQKENI. Full variable domain (rest looked up from reference TRBV18 and TRBJ1-2): NAGVMQNPRHLVRRRGQEARLRCSPMKGHSHVYWYRQLPEEGLKFMVYLQKENIIDESGMPKERFSAEFPKEGPSILRIQQVVRGDSAAYFCASSPTGGSYGYTFGSGTRLTVV.